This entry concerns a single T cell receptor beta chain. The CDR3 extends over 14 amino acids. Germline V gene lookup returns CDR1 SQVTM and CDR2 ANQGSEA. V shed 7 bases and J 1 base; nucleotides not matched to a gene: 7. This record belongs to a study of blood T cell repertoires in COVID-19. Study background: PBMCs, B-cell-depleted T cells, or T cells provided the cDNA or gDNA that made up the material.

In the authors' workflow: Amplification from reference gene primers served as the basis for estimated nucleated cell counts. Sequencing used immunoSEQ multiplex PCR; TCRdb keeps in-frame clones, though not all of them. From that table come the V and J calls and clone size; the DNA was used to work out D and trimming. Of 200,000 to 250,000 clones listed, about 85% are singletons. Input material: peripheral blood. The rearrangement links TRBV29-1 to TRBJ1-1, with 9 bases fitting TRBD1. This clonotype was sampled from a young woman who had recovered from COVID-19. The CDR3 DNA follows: TGCAGCGCCAAGTCGGGACAGGGGAACACTGAAGCTTTCTTT. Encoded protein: CSAKSGQGNTEAFF.